These T cell receptor beta chains were read from a single sample in a study of cytomegalovirus exposure and HLA in healthy donors. Sequencing used immunoSEQ multiplex PCR; TCRdb keeps in-frame clones, though not all of them. Of approximately 140,000 clones in the sample, 79% were seen once. The specimen was PBMCs. These receptors were obtained from a man between 50 and 59 years old in good health and CMV-seropositive. Both conserved end residues are part of each CDR3. D genes are given only for firm matches. The size field is filled for only some rows; it gives once, few, many or a size class.

TRBV19	TRBJ1-5	TRBD1	.	CASTAVIRGHQPQHF	TGTGCCAGTACGGCCGTGATCAGGGGGCATCAGCCCCAGCATTTT
TRBV28	TRBJ1-2	TRBD1	.	CASSWDRGNYTF	TGTGCCAGCAGTTGGGACAGGGGAAACTACACCTTC
TRBV4-1	TRBJ2-1	TRBD2	few	CASSQDRSGRNNEQFF	TGCGCCAGCAGCCAAGATAGAAGCGGGAGAAACAATGAGCAGTTCTTC
TRBV7-9	TRBJ2-6	TRBD1	few	CSSTTGQGASGANVLTF	TGTTCCAGCACCACGGGACAGGGGGCTTCTGGGGCCAACGTCCTGACTTTC
TRBV19	TRBJ1-5	.	.	CATRPGTNSNQPQHF	TGTGCCACGCGTCCCGGGACAAACAGCAATCAGCCCCAGCATTTT
TRBV30	TRBJ2-7	.	.	CAWRSGLYEQYF	TGTGCCTGGCGAAGCGGCCTCTACGAGCAGTACTTC
TRBV6-5	TRBJ1-2	TRBD1	.	CASSMDRGGGYTF	TGTGCCAGCAGCATGGACAGGGGTGGCGGCTACACCTTC
TRBV5-1	TRBJ2-7	.	.	CASSWGEFLAYEQYF	TGCGCCAGCAGCTGGGGCGAGTTTCTTGCCTACGAGCAGTACTTC
TRBV19	TRBJ2-5	TRBD2	once	CASSIGLAKTTQETQYF	TGTGCCAGTAGTATAGGACTAGCGAAAACTACTCAAGAGACCCAGTACTTC
TRBV4-1	TRBJ2-1	TRBD1	.	CASSHSGTGVYNEQFF	TGCGCCAGCAGCCATTCCGGGACAGGGGTATACAATGAGCAGTTCTTC
TRBV6-1	TRBJ1-2	.	.	CASSEGMSGYTF	TGTGCCAGCAGTGAAGGAATGAGTGGCTACACCTTC
TRBV7-2	TRBJ2-3	TRBD2	.	CASSLEPSGSGTDTQYF	TGTGCCAGCAGCTTAGAACCCAGCGGGAGCGGCACAGATACGCAGTATTTT
TRBV10-3	TRBJ2-7	.	.	CAISESQEGEQYF	TGTGCCATCAGTGAGTCGCAGGAGGGGGAGCAGTACTTC
TRBV30	TRBJ1-3	.	.	CAWSVGVFGNTIYF	TGTGCCTGGAGTGTCGGGGTCTTTGGAAACACCATATATTTT
TRBV21-1	TRBJ1-1	.	.	CASSNTLGTAMNTEAFF	TGTGCCAGCAGCAACACACTCGGGACAGCAATGAACACTGAAGCTTTCTTT
TRBV10-3	TRBJ2-7	.	.	CAIRSGQGFIAYEQYF	TGTGCCATCAGGTCGGGACAAGGATTTATAGCCTACGAGCAGTACTTC
TRBV19	TRBJ2-1	TRBD2	.	CASSTSGTTNNEQFF	TGTGCCAGTAGTACCTCCGGGACTACTAACAATGAGCAGTTCTTC
TRBV2	TRBJ2-3	TRBD2	.	CASRESSGDYTDTQYF	TGTGCCAGCAGGGAAAGTAGCGGGGATTACACAGATACGCAGTATTTT
TRBV5-1	TRBJ2-7	.	.	CASNGQSYEQYF	TGCGCCAGCAACGGACAGTCCTACGAGCAGTACTTC
TRBV19	TRBJ2-1	TRBD2	.	CASNGGGANEQFF	TGTGCCAGTAATGGGGGAGGGGCCAATGAGCAGTTCTTC
TRBV27	TRBJ2-1	TRBD2	.	CASSPRGTRNEQFF	TGTGCCAGCAGTCCCCGAGGGACTAGGAACGAGCAGTTCTTC
TRBV28	TRBJ2-7	TRBD2	.	CASSLLAGSYEQYF	TGTGCCAGCAGTTTGCTAGCGGGTTCCTACGAGCAGTACTTC
TRBV6-1	TRBJ2-7	.	few	CASSETGSYEQYF	TGTGCCAGCAGTGAAACCGGTTCCTACGAGCAGTACTTC
TRBV14	TRBJ2-3	TRBD2	.	CASSQGYSGKTDTQYF	TGTGCCAGCAGCCAAGGCTACAGCGGGAAGACAGATACGCAGTATTTT
TRBV6-6	TRBJ1-6	.	.	CASSYKEANSPLHF	TGTGCCAGCAGTTACAAGGAGGCTAATTCACCCCTCCACTTT
TRBV6-1	TRBJ1-2	.	.	CASTRDSNYGYTF	TGTGCCAGCACGAGGGATTCCAACTATGGCTACACCTTC
TRBV5-3	TRBJ2-4	TRBD1	.	CARSLCPRQGGAKNIQYF	TGTGCCAGAAGCTTGTGCCCTCGACAGGGGGGGGCCAAAAACATTCAGTACTTC
TRBV27	TRBJ2-7	TRBD2	.	CASSSGLAGNGGYEQYF	TGTGCCAGCAGCTCCGGGCTAGCGGGAAACGGGGGCTACGAGCAGTACTTC
TRBV11-3	TRBJ1-1	TRBD1	.	CASSFTTGEAFF	TGTGCCAGCAGCTTTACAACAGGGGAGGCTTTCTTT
TRBV27	TRBJ2-7	.	.	CASSFRQNPYEQYF	TGTGCCAGCAGTTTTCGTCAGAATCCCTACGAGCAGTACTTC
TRBV10-3	TRBJ1-5	.	.	CAISEESNQPQHF	TGTGCCATCAGTGAAGAGAGCAATCAGCCCCAGCATTTT
TRBV2	TRBJ2-7	.	.	CASSEVRRALVAEQYF	TGTGCCAGCAGTGAAGTGCGGCGGGCACTAGTCGCCGAGCAGTACTTC
TRBV7-2	TRBJ2-7	.	.	CASSLEAGITYEQYF	TGTGCCAGCAGCTTAGAGGCAGGGATTACCTACGAGCAGTACTTC
TRBV29-1	TRBJ1-2	.	once	CSVVGGIRGYTF	TGCAGCGTTGTGGGGGGGATTAGAGGCTACACCTTC
TRBV5-1	TRBJ2-7	TRBD2	.	CASSLELAGVGVDEQYF	TGCGCCAGCAGCTTGGAACTAGCGGGAGTTGGGGTAGACGAGCAGTACTTC
TRBV6-5	TRBJ2-6	TRBD2	.	CASGRGTGANVLTF	TGTGCCAGTGGGAGGGGAACTGGGGCCAACGTCCTGACTTTC
TRBV19	TRBJ1-5	TRBD1	.	CAGKTGEGNQPQHF	TGTGCCGGAAAGACAGGGGAAGGCAATCAGCCCCAGCATTTT
TRBV6-5	TRBJ1-3	.	.	CASSYSQALSGNTIYF	TGTGCCAGCAGTTACTCGCAGGCGCTCTCTGGAAACACCATATATTTT
TRBV19	TRBJ2-1	TRBD2	once	CASQNRGGRNEQFF	TGTGCCTCTCAAAATCGGGGCGGGAGAAATGAGCAGTTCTTC
TRBV2	TRBJ2-2	TRBD1	.	CASRTGTDTGELFF	TGTGCCAGCCGGACAGGGACGGACACCGGGGAGCTGTTTTTT
TRBV11-1	TRBJ2-1	TRBD2	.	CASSFASGSLTEQFF	TGTGCCAGCAGCTTCGCTAGCGGGAGTCTGACTGAGCAGTTCTTC
TRBV27	TRBJ1-1	.	.	CASRWASNTEAFF	TGTGCCAGCAGGTGGGCCTCTAACACTGAAGCTTTCTTT
TRBV19	TRBJ2-6	TRBD2	.	CASSMFRAGGPGANVLTF	TGTGCCAGTAGTATGTTTCGAGCGGGAGGGCCTGGGGCCAACGTCCTGACTTTC